Listed below are T cell receptor beta chains from one sample, sequenced in a study of blood T cell repertoires in COVID-19. TCRdb's copy holds only in-frame clones and misses some; the assay was immunoSEQ multiplex PCR. The repertoire has 200,000 to 250,000 clones, 80% to 90% of them found once; the top ten carry more than 3%. The sequenced sample was PBMCs or T cells enriched from blood (not recorded which). The origin of the receptors is a woman aged 30 to 39 who had been exposed to COVID-19. Each CDR3 is given with its conserved first and last residue. Fields, in order: J gene, clone size, V gene, D gene, CDR3 DNA, CDR3 protein. The D gene is left open where the match is weak. Clone size is shown for a subset of rows, as once, few, many or a class of expanded clone.

j_gene: TRBJ2-7; abundance: .; v_gene: TRBV29-1; d_gene: TRBD2; CDR3nt: TGCAGCGTTGGAAGGACTAGCTACGAGCAGTACTTC; CDR3aa: CSVGRTSYEQYF
j_gene: TRBJ1-4; abundance: .; v_gene: TRBV27; d_gene: .; CDR3nt: TGTGCCAGCAGTCGACACGCTAATGAAAAACTGTTTTTT; CDR3aa: CASSRHANEKLFF
j_gene: TRBJ2-7; abundance: .; v_gene: TRBV28; d_gene: TRBD2; CDR3nt: TGTGCCAGCAGTTTCCGGACTAGCGGGAGTAGGGAGCAGTACTTC; CDR3aa: CASSFRTSGSREQYF
j_gene: TRBJ1-1; abundance: few; v_gene: TRBV5-6; d_gene: .; CDR3nt: TGTGCCAGCAGCCCTGACCGGGGAGGGCGGAACACTGAAGCTTTCTTT; CDR3aa: CASSPDRGGRNTEAFF
j_gene: TRBJ1-1; abundance: once; v_gene: TRBV19; d_gene: TRBD1; CDR3nt: TGTGCCAGTAGTATAAAACAGGGGGGGATGACTGAAGCTTTCTTT; CDR3aa: CASSIKQGGMTEAFF
j_gene: TRBJ2-4; abundance: .; v_gene: TRBV7-9; d_gene: .; CDR3nt: TGTGCCAGCAGCTCCCAGACAGAAAACATTCAGTACTTC; CDR3aa: CASSSQTENIQYF
j_gene: TRBJ2-7; abundance: .; v_gene: TRBV10-3; d_gene: .; CDR3nt: TGTGCCATCAGTGGGGACGAGGGGGACGAGCAGTACTTC; CDR3aa: CAISGDEGDEQYF
j_gene: TRBJ2-7; abundance: .; v_gene: TRBV30; d_gene: .; CDR3nt: TGTGCGTCGAGCGGGTCCTACTCCTACGAGCAGTACTTC; CDR3aa: CASSGSYSYEQYF
j_gene: TRBJ2-3; abundance: .; v_gene: TRBV12-3/TRBV12-4; d_gene: TRBD1; CDR3nt: TGTGCCAGCAAGGGACAGGGCGCAGATACGCAGTATTTT; CDR3aa: CASKGQGADTQYF
j_gene: TRBJ2-1; abundance: .; v_gene: TRBV9; d_gene: .; CDR3nt: TGTGCCAGCAGCGGGCAGGGAGGACCCAGGGATGAGCAGTTCTTC; CDR3aa: CASSGQGGPRDEQFF
j_gene: TRBJ1-2; abundance: .; v_gene: TRBV28; d_gene: .; CDR3nt: TGTGCCAGCAGGGGGGGGAACTATGGCTACACCTTC; CDR3aa: CASRGGNYGYTF
j_gene: TRBJ2-7; abundance: .; v_gene: TRBV19; d_gene: .; CDR3nt: TGTGCCAGTACCCCCGGCACGGGGGAGCAGTACTTC; CDR3aa: CASTPGTGEQYF